This is a list of T cell receptor beta chains from one sample in a study of graft-versus-host responses after intestinal transplantation. Clones were sequenced by immunoSEQ multiplex PCR, and TCRdb holds only the in-frame ones, with some missing. The data show 9,500 to 12,000 clones, about 89% seen once. The input for sequencing was PBMCs, taken 105 days after intestinal transplantation. Receptor source: a human patient who received an intestinal transplant, so some T cells may come from the graft donor. The CDR3 runs from the conserved cysteine through the conserved F or W. Fields, in order: J gene, D gene, V gene, CDR3 protein. A D gene is named only where the DNA matches it firmly.

J: TRBJ1-2; D: TRBD1; V: TRBV2; CDR3: CASSDLGGVVLDGYTF
J: TRBJ1-5; D: TRBD1; V: TRBV18; CDR3: CASSPGQLNSNQPQHF
J: TRBJ2-2; D: TRBD1; V: TRBV2; CDR3: CASSASPGQGNTGELFF
J: TRBJ1-1; D: TRBD1; V: TRBV5-1; CDR3: CASSLEGQNEAFF
J: TRBJ2-7; D: .; V: TRBV7-3; CDR3: CASSLMVRAEQYF
J: TRBJ2-1; D: .; V: TRBV27; CDR3: CASSYYNEQFF
J: TRBJ2-2; D: TRBD2; V: TRBV7-9; CDR3: CASSFDGLAGLTGELFF
J: TRBJ2-7; D: TRBD1; V: TRBV5-1; CDR3: CASSLATGAYEQYF
J: TRBJ2-3; D: .; V: TRBV9; CDR3: CASSAPGVWGADTQYF
J: TRBJ2-7; D: .; V: TRBV15; CDR3: CATSRGGEVYEQYF
J: TRBJ2-1; D: .; V: TRBV10-1; CDR3: CASSDWGVETYNEQFF
J: TRBJ2-7; D: .; V: TRBV4-1; CDR3: CASSQGETEAYEQYF
J: TRBJ2-3; D: .; V: TRBV7-3; CDR3: CASSQRGYLSTDTQYF
J: TRBJ1-6; D: .; V: TRBV12-5; CDR3: CASGLGADNSPLHF
J: TRBJ1-6; D: .; V: TRBV7-9; CDR3: CASSSRDGKDSPLHF
J: TRBJ1-4; D: .; V: TRBV6-1; CDR3: CASSEWGSTNEKLFF
J: TRBJ1-2; D: .; V: TRBV19; CDR3: CASSRGNNYGYTF
J: TRBJ2-2; D: .; V: TRBV21-1; CDR3: CASSKGVAGGATGELFF
J: TRBJ2-5; D: .; V: TRBV18; CDR3: CASSPLREETQYF
J: TRBJ2-1; D: TRBD1; V: TRBV10-3; CDR3: CAIGNRGPYNEQFF
J: TRBJ1-2; D: .; V: TRBV15; CDR3: CATSRDFGETPIDYGYTF
J: TRBJ2-1; D: TRBD1; V: TRBV6-4; CDR3: CASSANRGPAYNEQFF
J: TRBJ1-2; D: TRBD1; V: TRBV7-9; CDR3: CASSTRTGGYGYTF
J: TRBJ1-2; D: .; V: TRBV6-5; CDR3: CASSYWGNGNYGYTF
J: TRBJ2-3; D: .; V: TRBV10-3; CDR3: CAISERKSEDTDTQYF
J: TRBJ1-2; D: TRBD1; V: TRBV13; CDR3: CASSPRTLGGRYGYTF
J: TRBJ2-1; D: TRBD2; V: TRBV5-4; CDR3: CASSLRGSGGAHNEQFF
J: TRBJ2-6; D: TRBD1; V: TRBV28; CDR3: CASSLMGQGPSGANVLTF
J: TRBJ2-1; D: .; V: TRBV4-1; CDR3: CASSQTGFEQFF
J: TRBJ1-4; D: .; V: TRBV11-2; CDR3: CASSLGSTPTNEKLFF
J: TRBJ2-5; D: TRBD1; V: TRBV4-2; CDR3: CASSQDRGQETQYF
J: TRBJ1-4; D: TRBD1; V: TRBV4-1; CDR3: CASSQEGQTNEKLFF
J: TRBJ2-1; D: TRBD2; V: TRBV11-2; CDR3: CASSPRTSYHEQFF
J: TRBJ2-2; D: TRBD2; V: TRBV2; CDR3: CASSYGGDTGELFF
J: TRBJ1-5; D: .; V: TRBV10-3; CDR3: CAISESEAINQPQHF
J: TRBJ1-1; D: TRBD1; V: TRBV5-6; CDR3: CASSLAGQGRMGAFF
J: TRBJ2-1; D: TRBD2; V: TRBV9; CDR3: CASSVEVSGIYNEQFF
J: TRBJ2-3; D: .; V: TRBV6-6; CDR3: CASSYSADTDTQYF
J: TRBJ2-7; D: .; V: TRBV4-1; CDR3: CASSQVPGQEQYF
J: TRBJ1-1; D: .; V: TRBV6-6; CDR3: CASSSPGRYTEAFF
J: TRBJ2-2; D: .; V: TRBV4-1; CDR3: CASSHPQGRDTGELFF
J: TRBJ1-5; D: .; V: TRBV4-1; CDR3: CASSQIPGDQPQHF
J: TRBJ1-2; D: .; V: TRBV18; CDR3: CASSPYEESYGYTF
J: TRBJ1-5; D: .; V: TRBV2; CDR3: CASSGTDPQPQHF
J: TRBJ2-1; D: TRBD2; V: TRBV5-1; CDR3: CASSSRAAGSNEQFF
J: TRBJ2-5; D: TRBD1; V: TRBV27; CDR3: CASGRVTGPQETQYF
J: TRBJ2-4; D: .; V: TRBV28; CDR3: CASSLAQTKNIQYF
J: TRBJ2-7; D: .; V: TRBV18; CDR3: CASSGSDGPYEQYF